The subject of this entry is one TCR beta chain. No cognate antigen has been identified for it. No clone much larger than this one lies a single base away; base qualities are absent. The sample is drawn from a study of blood T cell repertoires in COVID-19 (dated by TCRdb to 2019 to 2021). Turning to the overall study: The collaborator samples originated in the United States, Italy and Spain and spanned the acute and convalescent phases of COVID-19. The prospective study material was composed of cDNA or gDNA derived from T cells, B-cell-depleted T cells, or PBMCs. Subjects who had been exposed to COVID-19, were actively infected with it, or had recovered from it provided the deeply sampled blood TCRbeta repertoires that made up the dataset. The repertoires were released in a freely available public database intended as a resource for research on the immune response to SARS-CoV-2. The samples were drawn from the first 160 participants of the ongoing ImmuneRACE study and from over 950 subjects provided by 6 global collaborators. Sample metadata almost always included a de-identified subject ID, COVID-19 status, age in years and sex. Where available, HLA class I and class II types were obtained from metadata supplied by the sample provider rather than from assay-based typing.

TCRbeta CDR3 regions were amplified from genomic DNA by means of the immunoSEQ Assay, a bias-controlled multiplex PCR. For the original study's pipeline: The number of nucleated cells in each sample was estimated by amplification of reference gene primers within the assay. To quantify the absolute abundance of each unique TCRbeta CDR3 rearrangement, sequence reads were collapsed and filtered. For each sample, productive Simpson clonality was calculated as the square root of Simpson's diversity index across productive rearrangements. In its TCRdb copy, this immuneACCESS table keeps in-frame sequences only and misses some clones. Where compared with another copy, unresolved V genes explain less than half of these, and the others have no known cause. The V and J calls and the clone size are those of that table, but D and trimming were determined from the DNA. The sample contains under 500,000 clones, 75% to 90% of them found a single time. The ten biggest clones cover roughly 1.1% of the sample.

In the prospective study, participants were roughly 18 to 89 years old, resided in about two dozen geographic areas of the United States, and were enrolled through a virtual design. In the prospective study, cohorts were assigned on the basis of participant-reported clinical history obtained from a screening survey and a study questionnaire. For ImmuneRACE Cohort 3, a participant was defined as recovered based on two consecutive negative NP/OP PCR tests, clearance by a healthcare professional, or resolution of symptoms. In the prospective study, whole blood, serum and a nasopharyngeal or oropharyngeal swab were collected from each participant by mobile phlebotomists. Additional blood draws and questionnaires over an approximately 2-month period could optionally be provided by prospective study participants. Blood samples from the prospective study were shipped frozen or at room temperature prior to DNA extraction.

Paper-wide results and their limitations: How much clinical and demographic metadata was included differed by source and by participant, and the metadata was provided uncurated.

The CDR3 spans 13 residues, from the cysteine through the phenylalanine. Left in the record is the CDR3 DNA by itself, 39 bases read in frame from the first base. Trimming leaves V shorter by 6 bases and J shorter by 3 bases, with the junction holding 5 bases beyond the gene matches. The sequence came from a man aged 25 to 40 who had recovered from COVID-19. The sequenced material came from PBMCs or T cells enriched from blood (not recorded which). The chain employs TRBV12-3 or TRBV12-4 and TRBJ2-7; the central 7 bases match TRBD1. The sequenced DNA: TGTGCCAGCAGCCGACCAGGGGGCTACGAGCAGTACTTC. This is translated as CASSRPGGYEQYF.